This T cell receptor (beta chain) originates from a study of blood T cell repertoires in COVID-19. Per the germline V gene, CDR1 is ENHRY and CDR2 is SYGVKD. The CDR3 runs 13 residues. V was clipped by 7 bases and J by 3 bases, with 12 bases between them. This clone came up a few times. The assay was immunoSEQ multiplex PCR, and TCRdb's table has in-frame clones only and misses some. The sample lists over 150,000 clones; over 80% were seen once. Specimen: peripheral blood. The clonotype comes from a woman of 80 years or more with COVID-19, enrolled during active disease. The genes are TRBV10-3 and TRBJ2-5; tentatively, D is TRBD1 (6 bases). The CDR3 DNA sequence: TGTGCCATCAAGAGGGCAGGGGAAGAGACCCAGTACTTC. The encoded protein is CAIKRAGEETQYF.